The 13 T cell receptor gamma chains below all came from one sample that was sequenced in a study of gamma-delta chains in newborns, infants, children. TCRdb redid the clone calls on the reads with CATT. Of thousands of gamma-chain clones listed, over 40% were seen once; the top ten hold approximately 4.5%. Sample: blood. These TCRs come from a child who was a newborn, infant or young child, either healthy, febrile or measles-vaccinated (not recorded which).

As regards this clone: One end of the junction does not line up with germline, which may come from a read error. J is TRGJ1 or TRGJ2 and V is TRGV4. Germline matching of the DNA provided the J gene here, since TCRdb leaves it blank. The CDR3 has 11 residues. Per germline, CDR1 EGSTGY and CDR2 YDSYTSSV. The DNA of the CDR3 is TGTGCCACCTGGGTAAGGTATAGGAAACTCTTT. Its protein product is CATWVRYRKLF.

V and J are TRGV9 and TRGJP. The J gene, missing from TCRdb, was assigned here through DNA to germline matching. This CDR3 has 15 amino acids. Germline CDR1 is GITISATS and CDR2 is ISYDGTV (reference sequence). After removal of 3 bases from V and 7 bases from J, the junction contained 3 bases not matched to a gene. The CDR3 DNA sequence: TGTGCCTTGTGGGAGATCGAGTTGGGCAAAAAAATCAAGGTATTT. As protein: CALWEIELGKKIKVF.

The gene calls are TRGV4 and TRGJP2. TCRdb is silent on the J gene; assignment here came from matching the DNA to germline. Germline CDR1 EGSTGY, CDR2 YDSYTSSV. J lost 1 base, V lost 4 bases, and 6 bases had no gene match. This CDR3 has 15 residues. The CDR3, as DNA: TGTGCCACCTGGGACGAAATTAGTAGTGATTGGATCAAGACGTTT. Amino acid sequence: CATWDEISSDWIKTF.

No V gene call is available, although the J gene is TRGJ1 or TRGJ2. The CDR3 has 11 amino acids. The CDR3 region has the DNA TGTGCCACCTGGGTGGAATATAAGAAGCTCTTT. Translating gives CATWVEYKKLF.

The rearrangement joins TRGV8 to TRGJ1 or TRGJ2. TCRdb lists no J gene, so it was determined here by aligning the DNA to germline. Germline V gene sequence: CDR1 VENAVY, CDR2 YDSYNSRV. V gave up 2 bases and J gave up 3 bases; unmatched junction bases: 4. This CDR3 spans 13 amino acids. CDR3 region: CATWDKSYYKKLF. CDR3 DNA sequence: TGTGCCACCTGGGATAAATCTTATTATAAGAAACTCTTT.

The chain carries TRGV4 and TRGJ1 or TRGJ2. TCRdb carries no J gene annotation; the J gene was assigned here by matching the DNA with germline. The CDR3 is made up of 12 amino acids. The V and J ends lost 1 base and 7 bases, in that order; junction bases with no gene match: 4. Germline CDR1 is EGSTGY and CDR2 is YDSYTSSV. The DNA for the CDR3 is TGTGCCACCTGGGATGGTGAATATAAGAAACTCTTT. Translating gives CATWDGEYKKLF.

The rearrangement joins TRGV8 to TRGJ1 or TRGJ2. TCRdb carries no J gene annotation; the J gene was assigned here by matching the DNA with germline. Trimming cost V 12 bases and J 8 bases; bases outside gene matches: 10. The germline V gene encodes CDR1 VENAVY and CDR2 YDSYNSRV. CDR3 size: 10 residues. The DNA for the CDR3 is TGTGCCTCCCGAAGTCATAAGAAACTCTTT. Its translation is CASRSHKKLF.

The V call is TRGV4, the J call TRGJP2. No J gene was available from TCRdb, and it was assigned here by a germline match of the DNA. With 0 bases clipped from V and 2 bases from J, the junction kept 6 bases outside the gene matches. CDR1 is EGSTGY, CDR2 YDSYTSSV, per germline. The CDR3 loop spans 16 amino acids. The CDR3 here is CATWDGPGSSDWIKTF. As DNA, the CDR3 is TGTGCCACCTGGGATGGGCCAGGAAGTAGTGATTGGATCAAGACGTTT.

TRGV9 is the V gene, and the J gene was not called. The CDR3 spans 13 residues. Germline V gene lookup returns CDR1 GITISATS and CDR2 ISYDGTV (reference sequence). The CDR3 sequence: CALWEVRPYGELF. Here the CDR3 DNA reads TGTGCCTTGTGGGAGGTGCGGCCCTATGGGGAACTCTTT.

There is no J gene call, but TRGV3 is given as the V gene. The CDR3 contains 13 residues. Germline CDR1 is VTNTFY and CDR2 is YDVSTARD (reference sequence). The CDR3 sequence is CATWDPPTNKKLF. CDR3 nucleotides: TGTGCCACCTGGGATCCGCCAACAAATAAGAAGCTCTTT.

This clone showed up just a few times. This chain joins TRGV8 and TRGJ1 or TRGJ2. No J segment appears in TCRdb, so it was assigned here by matching the sequence to germline. Looked up from germline, CDR1 is VENAVY and CDR2 is YDSYNSRV. This CDR3 is 15 amino acids long. V was pared by 3 bases and J by 3 bases, with 11 bases of the junction left unmatched. The CDR3 coding sequence is TGTGCCACCTGGGATCAGACTGGGGGTTATTATAAGAAACTCTTT. Translation: CATWDQTGGYYKKLF.

This clone turned up a few times. The rearrangement uses TRGV8 and TRGJP. Germline assignment: CDR1 VENAVY and CDR2 YDSYNSRV. V lost 4 bases to trimming and J lost 7 bases; unmatched junction nucleotides: 4. The length of the CDR3 is 15 residues. The CDR3 nucleotides read TGTGCCACCTGGGAAGGGGAGTTGGGCAAAAAAATCAAGGTATTT. It translates to CATWEGELGKKIKVF.

Of note for this clone: The junction departs from germline at one end; a sequencing error may be responsible. The V and J genes are TRGV2 and TRGJ1 or TRGJ2. The J gene is absent in TCRdb and was assigned here via DNA matching to germline. The CDR3 is 11 amino acids. Germline V lookup: CDR1 EGSNGY, CDR2 YDSYNSKV. The CDR3: CANWDYYKKLF. The CDR3 DNA reads TGTGCCAACTGGGATTACTATAAGAAACTCTTT.